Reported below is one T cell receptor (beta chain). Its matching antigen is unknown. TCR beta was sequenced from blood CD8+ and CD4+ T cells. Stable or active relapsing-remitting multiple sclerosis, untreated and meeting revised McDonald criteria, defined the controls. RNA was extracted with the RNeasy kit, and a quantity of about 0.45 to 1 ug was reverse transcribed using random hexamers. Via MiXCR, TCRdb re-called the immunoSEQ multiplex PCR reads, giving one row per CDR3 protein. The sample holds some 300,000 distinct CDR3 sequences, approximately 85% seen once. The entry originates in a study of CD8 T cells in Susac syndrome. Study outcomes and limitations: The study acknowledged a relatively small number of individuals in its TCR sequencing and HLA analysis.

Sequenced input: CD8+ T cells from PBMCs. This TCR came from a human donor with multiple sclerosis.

The CDR3 reads CASSLAFVAGELFF. The DNA for the CDR3 is TGTGCCAGCAGTTTAGCGTTTGTCGCCGGGGAGCTGTTTTTT. J is TRBJ2-2 and V is TRBV27; D call uncertain. CDR1 and CDR2 (germline): MNHEY, SMNVEV (reference sequence). The CDR3 covers 14 residues. Trimming left V 2 bases short and J 6 bases short, with 10 bases between.